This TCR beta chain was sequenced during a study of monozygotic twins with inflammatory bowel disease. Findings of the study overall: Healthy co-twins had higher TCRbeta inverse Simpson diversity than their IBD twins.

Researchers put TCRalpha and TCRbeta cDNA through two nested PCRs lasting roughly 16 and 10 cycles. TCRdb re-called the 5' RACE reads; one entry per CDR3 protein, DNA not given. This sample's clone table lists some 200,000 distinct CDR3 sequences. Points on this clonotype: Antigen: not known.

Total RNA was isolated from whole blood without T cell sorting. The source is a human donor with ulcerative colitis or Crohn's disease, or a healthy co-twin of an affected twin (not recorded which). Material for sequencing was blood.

CDR3 amino acids: CASSGTEGSYEQYF. This chain connects TRBV19 to TRBJ2-7; TCRdb's D call of TRBD1 is untestable without DNA. This CDR3 is 14 amino acids long. Per the germline V gene, CDR1 is LNHDA and CDR2 is SQIVND (reference sequence).